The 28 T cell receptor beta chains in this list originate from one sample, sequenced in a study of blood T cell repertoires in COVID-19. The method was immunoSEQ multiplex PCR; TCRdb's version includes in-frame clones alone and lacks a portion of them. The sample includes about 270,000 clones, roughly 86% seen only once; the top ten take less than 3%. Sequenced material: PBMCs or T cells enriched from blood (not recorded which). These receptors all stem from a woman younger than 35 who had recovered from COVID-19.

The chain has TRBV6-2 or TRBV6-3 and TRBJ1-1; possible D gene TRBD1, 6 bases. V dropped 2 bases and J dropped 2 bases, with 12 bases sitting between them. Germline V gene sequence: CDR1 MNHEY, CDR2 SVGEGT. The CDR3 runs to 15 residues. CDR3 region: CASSYPGHVNTEAFF. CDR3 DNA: TGTGCCAGCAGTTACCCGGGACACGTCAACACTGAAGCTTTCTTT.

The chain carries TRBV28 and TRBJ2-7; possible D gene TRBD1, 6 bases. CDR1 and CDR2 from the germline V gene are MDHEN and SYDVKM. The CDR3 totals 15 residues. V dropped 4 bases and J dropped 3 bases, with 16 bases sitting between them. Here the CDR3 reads CASSSYRVSYYEQYF. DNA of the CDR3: TGTGCCAGCAGTTCGTACAGGGTTAGTTACTACGAGCAGTACTTC.

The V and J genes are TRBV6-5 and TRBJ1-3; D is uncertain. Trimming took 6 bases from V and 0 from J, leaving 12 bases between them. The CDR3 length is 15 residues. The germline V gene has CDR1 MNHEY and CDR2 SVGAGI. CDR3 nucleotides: TGTGCCAGCAGGCGCGGAATTAACTCTGGAAACACCATATATTTT. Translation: CASRRGINSGNTIYF.

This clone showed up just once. The CDR3 is CASSKEPLAGGPWGTQYF. DNA of the CDR3: TGTGCCAGCAGCAAAGAGCCCCTAGCGGGAGGGCCGTGGGGGACCCAGTACTTC. V gene TRBV9 combines with J gene TRBJ2-5; 12 bases match TRBD2. V lost 4 bases, J lost 7 bases, and 17 bases stayed unmatched. There are 18 residues in the CDR3. Germline V gene lookup returns CDR1 SGDLS and CDR2 YYNGEE.

The CDR3 DNA sequence: TGTGCCAGCAGGACCAGGGGGGCTCCTAATGAAAAACTGTTTTTT. As protein: CASRTRGAPNEKLFF. The rearrangement uses TRBV6-6 and TRBJ1-4, with 7 bases that match TRBD1. The CDR3 consists of 15 residues. Germline V gives CDR1 MNHNY, CDR2 SVGAGI (reference sequence). J gave up 3 bases and V 6 bases, and 7 bases lay outside the gene matches.

This CDR3 reads CASSVRDRHSPLHF. Here the CDR3 DNA reads TGTGCCAGCAGCGTCCGGGACAGGCATTCACCCCTCCACTTT. This rearrangement joins TRBV9 to TRBJ1-6, with 8 bases lining up with TRBD1. V lost 2 bases, J lost 8 bases, and 3 bases stayed unmatched. Germline CDR1 reads SGDLS; CDR2 reads YYNGEE. The CDR3 is made up of 14 amino acids.

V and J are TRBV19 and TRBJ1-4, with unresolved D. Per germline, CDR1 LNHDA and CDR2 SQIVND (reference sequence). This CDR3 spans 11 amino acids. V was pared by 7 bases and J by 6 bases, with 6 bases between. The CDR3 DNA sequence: TGTGCCAGTATGAGGGATGAAAAACTGTTTTTT. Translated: CASMRDEKLFF.

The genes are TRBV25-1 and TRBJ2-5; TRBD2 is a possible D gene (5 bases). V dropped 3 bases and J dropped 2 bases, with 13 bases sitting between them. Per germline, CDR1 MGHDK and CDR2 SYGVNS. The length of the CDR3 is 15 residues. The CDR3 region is CASSDFRERQETQYF. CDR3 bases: TGTGCCAGCAGTGACTTCCGGGAACGGCAAGAGACCCAGTACTTC.

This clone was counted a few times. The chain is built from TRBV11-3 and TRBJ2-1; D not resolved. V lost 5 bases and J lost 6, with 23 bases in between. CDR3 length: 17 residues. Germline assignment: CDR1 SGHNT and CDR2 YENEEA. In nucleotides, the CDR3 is TGTGCCAGCAGCCCCCATGGGCTCGCAATAGGTGCCAATGAGCAGTTCTTC. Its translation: CASSPHGLAIGANEQFF.

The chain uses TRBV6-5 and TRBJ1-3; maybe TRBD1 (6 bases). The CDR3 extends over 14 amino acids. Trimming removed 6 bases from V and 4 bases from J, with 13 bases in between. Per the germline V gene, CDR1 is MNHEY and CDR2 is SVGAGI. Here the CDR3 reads CASSSGVSGNTIYF. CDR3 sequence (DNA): TGTGCCAGCAGCTCAGGGGTATCGGGAAACACCATATATTTT.

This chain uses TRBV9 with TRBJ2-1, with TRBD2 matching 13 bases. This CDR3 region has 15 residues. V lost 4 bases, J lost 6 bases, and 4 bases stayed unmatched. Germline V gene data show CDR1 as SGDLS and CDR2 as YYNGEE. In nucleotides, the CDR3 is TGTGCCAGCAGCATCGGGACTAGCGGGATCAATGAGCAGTTCTTC. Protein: CASSIGTSGINEQFF.

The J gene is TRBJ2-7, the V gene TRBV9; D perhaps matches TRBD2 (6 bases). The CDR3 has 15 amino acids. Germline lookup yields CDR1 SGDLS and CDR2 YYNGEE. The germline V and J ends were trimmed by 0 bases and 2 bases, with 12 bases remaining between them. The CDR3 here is CASSVVAGSPYEQYF. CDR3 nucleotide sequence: TGTGCCAGCAGCGTAGTTGCGGGAAGTCCCTACGAGCAGTACTTC.

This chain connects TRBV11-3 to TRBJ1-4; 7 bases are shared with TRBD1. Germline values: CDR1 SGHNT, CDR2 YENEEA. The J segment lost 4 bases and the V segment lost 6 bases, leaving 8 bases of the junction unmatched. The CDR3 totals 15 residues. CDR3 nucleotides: TGTGCCAGCAGTTCTAACAGGGGAGGTAATGAAAAACTGTTTTTT. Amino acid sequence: CASSSNRGGNEKLFF.

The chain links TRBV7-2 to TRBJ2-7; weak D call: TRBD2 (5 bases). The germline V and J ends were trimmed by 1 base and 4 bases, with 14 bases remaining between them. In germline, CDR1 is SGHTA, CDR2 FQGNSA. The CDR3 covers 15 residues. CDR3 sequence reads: CASSLESGGEYEQYF. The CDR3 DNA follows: TGTGCCAGCAGCTTAGAAAGCGGCGGAGAATACGAGCAGTACTTC.

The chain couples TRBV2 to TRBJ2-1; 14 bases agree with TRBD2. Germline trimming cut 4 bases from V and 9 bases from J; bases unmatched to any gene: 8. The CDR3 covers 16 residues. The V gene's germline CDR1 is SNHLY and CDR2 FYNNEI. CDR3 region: CASSVLTSGGAGEQFF. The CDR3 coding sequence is TGTGCCAGCAGTGTATTGACTAGCGGGGGGGCCGGTGAGCAGTTCTTC.

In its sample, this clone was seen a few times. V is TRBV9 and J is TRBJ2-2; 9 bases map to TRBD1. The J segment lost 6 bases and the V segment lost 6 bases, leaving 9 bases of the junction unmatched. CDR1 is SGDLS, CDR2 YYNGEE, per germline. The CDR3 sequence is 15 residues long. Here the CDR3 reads CASTGTGIDAGELFF. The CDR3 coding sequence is TGTGCCAGCACCGGGACAGGGATTGACGCCGGGGAGCTGTTTTTT.

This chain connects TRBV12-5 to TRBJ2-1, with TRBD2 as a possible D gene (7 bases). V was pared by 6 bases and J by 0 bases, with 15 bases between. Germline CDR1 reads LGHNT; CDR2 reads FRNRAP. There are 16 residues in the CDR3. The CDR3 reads CASGMGGASSYNEQFF. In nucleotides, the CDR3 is TGTGCTAGTGGCATGGGGGGGGCTTCCTCCTACAATGAGCAGTTCTTC.

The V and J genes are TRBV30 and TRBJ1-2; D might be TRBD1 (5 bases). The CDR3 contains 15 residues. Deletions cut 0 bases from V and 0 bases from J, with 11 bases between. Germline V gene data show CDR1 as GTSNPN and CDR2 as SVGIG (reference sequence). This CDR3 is CAWSVRREANYGYTF. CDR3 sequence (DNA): TGTGCCTGGAGTGTACGCAGGGAAGCTAACTATGGCTACACCTTC.

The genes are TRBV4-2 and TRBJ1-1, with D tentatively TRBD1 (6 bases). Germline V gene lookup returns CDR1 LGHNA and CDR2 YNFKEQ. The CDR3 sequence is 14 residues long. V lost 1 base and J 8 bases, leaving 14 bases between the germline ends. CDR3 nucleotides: TGTGCCAGCAGCCAAGGCCAACAGGGATCCGAAGCTTTCTTT. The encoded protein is CASSQGQQGSEAFF.

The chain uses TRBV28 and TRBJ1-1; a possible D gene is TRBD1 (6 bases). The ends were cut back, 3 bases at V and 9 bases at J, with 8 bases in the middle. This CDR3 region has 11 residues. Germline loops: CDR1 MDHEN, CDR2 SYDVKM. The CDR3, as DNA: TGTGCCAGCAGTTTGGGGACAAAAGCTTTCTTT. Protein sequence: CASSLGTKAFF.

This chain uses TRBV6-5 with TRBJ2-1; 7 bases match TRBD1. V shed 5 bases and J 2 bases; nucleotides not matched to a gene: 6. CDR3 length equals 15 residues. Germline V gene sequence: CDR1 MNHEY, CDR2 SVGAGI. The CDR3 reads CASSPRGQTYNEQFF. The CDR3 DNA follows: TGTGCCAGCAGTCCCAGGGGACAGACCTACAATGAGCAGTTCTTC.

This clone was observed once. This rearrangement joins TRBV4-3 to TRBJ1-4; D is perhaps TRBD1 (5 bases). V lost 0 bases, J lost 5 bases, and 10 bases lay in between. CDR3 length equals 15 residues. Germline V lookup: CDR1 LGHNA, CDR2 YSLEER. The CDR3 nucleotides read TGCGCCAGCAGCCAAGATGGGGGGTACAATGAAAAACTGTTTTTT. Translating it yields CASSQDGGYNEKLFF.

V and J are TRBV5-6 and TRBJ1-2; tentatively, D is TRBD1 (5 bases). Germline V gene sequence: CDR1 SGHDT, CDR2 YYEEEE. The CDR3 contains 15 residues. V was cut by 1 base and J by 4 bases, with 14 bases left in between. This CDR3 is CASSLNLGGGYGYTF. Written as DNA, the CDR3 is TGTGCCAGCAGCTTGAATTTGGGCGGGGGCTATGGCTACACCTTC.

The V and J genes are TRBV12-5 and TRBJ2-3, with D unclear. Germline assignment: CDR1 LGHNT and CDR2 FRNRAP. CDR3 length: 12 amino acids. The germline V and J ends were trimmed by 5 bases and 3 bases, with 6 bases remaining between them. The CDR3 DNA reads TGTGCTAGTGGTCTAGAGACAGATACGCAGTATTTT. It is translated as CASGLETDTQYF.

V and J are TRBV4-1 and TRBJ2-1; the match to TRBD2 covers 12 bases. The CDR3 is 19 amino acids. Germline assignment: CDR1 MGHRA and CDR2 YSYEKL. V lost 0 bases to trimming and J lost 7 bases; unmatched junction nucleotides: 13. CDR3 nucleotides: TGCGCCAGCAGCCAAGATCGGGCTAGCGGGGGGGTTTCAGGTAATGAGCAGTTCTTC. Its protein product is CASSQDRASGGVSGNEQFF.

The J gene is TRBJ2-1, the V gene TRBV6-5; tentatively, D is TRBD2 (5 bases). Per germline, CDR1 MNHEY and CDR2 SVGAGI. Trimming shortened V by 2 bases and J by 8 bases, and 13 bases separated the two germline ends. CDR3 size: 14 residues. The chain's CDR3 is CASSYDPRSDEQFF. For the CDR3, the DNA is TGTGCCAGCAGTTACGACCCTCGTAGCGATGAGCAGTTCTTC.

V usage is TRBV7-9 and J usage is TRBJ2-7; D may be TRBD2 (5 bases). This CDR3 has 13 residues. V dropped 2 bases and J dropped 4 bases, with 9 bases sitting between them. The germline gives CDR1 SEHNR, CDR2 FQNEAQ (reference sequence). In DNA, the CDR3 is TGTGCCAGCAGCTTATTCGGGATTTACGAGCAGTACTTC. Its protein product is CASSLFGIYEQYF.

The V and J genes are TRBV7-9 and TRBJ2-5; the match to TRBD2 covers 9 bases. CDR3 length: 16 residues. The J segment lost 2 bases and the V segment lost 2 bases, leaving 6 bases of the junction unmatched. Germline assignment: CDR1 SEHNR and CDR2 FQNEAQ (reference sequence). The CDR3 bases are TGTGCCAGCAGCTTAATTGGCGGGGGGGTACAAGAGACCCAGTACTTC. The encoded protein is CASSLIGGGVQETQYF.